Detailed here is one TCR beta chain. Its matching antigen is unknown. Data came from immunoSEQ multiplex PCR; TCRdb stores just in-frame clones and leaves some out. The data show 90,000 to 140,000 clones, roughly nine tenths seen once. The data were obtained in a study of PD-1 blockade in classical Hodgkin lymphoma. For the study at large: Every 2 weeks, patients had 3 mg/kg nivolumab intravenously. Broader study findings: While CD8+ TCR diversity did not rise significantly by C4D1, CD4+ TCR diversity did. Underlying causes for the observed repertoire differences were not defined, possibly disease activity or prior therapy.

Time point noted: cycle 4 day 1 (C4D1), after five to seven weeks of nivolumab. Relapses following autologous stem cell transplantation were seen in all patients, with brentuximab vedotin exposure varying. Trimming pared 5 bases from V and 0 bases from J, leaving 11 bases between. The CDR3 consists of 15 residues. Germline V gene sequence: CDR1 SGHTA, CDR2 FQGNSA. This clonotype was sampled from a human donor with classical Hodgkin lymphoma. The chain has TRBV7-2 and TRBJ2-1, with D perhaps TRBD2 (5 bases). The sequencing here drew on peripheral blood mononuclear cells (PBMCs), taken before the fourth cycle of nivolumab. The CDR3 sequence is CASSPVAPSYNEQFF. In nucleotides, the CDR3 is TGTGCCAGCAGCCCTGTAGCGCCCTCCTACAATGAGCAGTTCTTC.